This T cell receptor beta chain appears in the sequencing data of a study of blood T cell repertoires in COVID-19. Across the study: PBMCs, B-cell-depleted T cells, or T cells were the source of the cDNA or gDNA that made up the material.

Clones were read by immunoSEQ multiplex PCR, and TCRdb kept only the in-frame ones, dropping some. The profile shows a few hundred thousand clones, around 87% of them singletons. This clonotype was sampled from a man aged 18 to 30 with active or convalescent COVID-19. Sequencing was done on a sample of peripheral blood.

CDR3 region: CASSRGLAGGELFF. The CDR3 DNA is TGTGCCAGCAGCCGGGGACTAGCCGGCGGGGAGCTGTTTTTT. The chain couples TRBV5-6 to TRBJ2-2; TRBD2 agrees at 9 bases. The CDR3 loop spans 14 amino acids. Germline V gene lookup returns CDR1 SGHDT and CDR2 YYEEEE. V lost 4 bases to trimming and J lost 7 bases; unmatched junction nucleotides: 5.